The next 6 T cell receptor beta chains were all read from a single sample in a study of blood T cell repertoires in COVID-19. Sequencing was performed with immunoSEQ multiplex PCR; in TCRdb, only in-frame clones are kept and a portion is missing. The sample carries 140,000 to 150,000 clones, around 84% recorded once. Sequencing was done on a sample of peripheral blood. The receptor source for this set is a man between 60 and 70 years old with active or convalescent COVID-19.

This chain uses TRBV7-2 with TRBJ1-1; possibly TRBD1 for D (6 bases). From germline, CDR1 is SGHTA and CDR2 FQGNSA. V lost 1 base, J lost 9 bases, and 15 bases lay in between. This CDR3 is built from 14 residues. The CDR3 reads CASSLGRQGLKAFF. CDR3 sequence (DNA): TGTGCCAGCAGCTTAGGGCGTCAGGGGCTGAAAGCTTTCTTT.

The V call is TRBV7-8, the J call TRBJ2-1, with 12 bases identical to TRBD2. The CDR3 totals 15 residues. With V trimmed by 7 bases and J by 10 bases, 11 bases remained unmatched. From germline, CDR1 is SGHVS and CDR2 FQNEAQ. In nucleotides, the CDR3 is TGTGCCAGCACCCTCGGACTAGCGGGATTGCAGGAGCAGTTCTTC. Its protein product is CASTLGLAGLQEQFF.

This chain uses TRBV5-1 with TRBJ1-2; a weak D match, TRBD1 (6 bases). Trimming left V 3 bases short and J 8 bases short, with 11 bases between. Looked up from germline, CDR1 is SGHRS and CDR2 is YFSETQ. The CDR3 sequence is 12 residues long. The chain's CDR3 is CASSSQGYGYTF. CDR3 nucleotides: TGCGCCAGCAGCTCACAGGGATACGGCTACACCTTC.

This chain links TRBV5-1 with TRBJ1-3; TRBD1 agrees at 7 bases. The CDR3 runs 14 residues. CDR1 and CDR2 from the germline V gene are SGHRS and YFSETQ. The J segment lost 4 bases and the V segment lost 4 bases, leaving 5 bases of the junction unmatched. DNA of the CDR3: TGCGCCAGCAGCAAGACAGGGTCAGGAAACACCATATATTTT. It is translated as CASSKTGSGNTIYF.

V is TRBV19 and J is TRBJ1-1; 7 bases are shared with TRBD1. Germline V CDR1 and CDR2: LNHDA, SQIVND (reference sequence). The ends lost 1 base at V and 10 bases at J; junction bases unmatched: 15. The CDR3 sequence is 16 residues long. In DNA form, the CDR3 reads TGTGCCAGTAGTATAGGGTGGCAACCAGGGGGAAGTGGAGCTTTCTTT. This translates into CASSIGWQPGGSGAFF.

The rearrangement links TRBV28 to TRBJ1-5; TRBD1 agrees at 7 bases. Germline-derived CDR1 and CDR2 are MDHEN and SYDVKM. Unmatched junction bases numbered 5, after V lost 6 bases and J lost 3 bases. The CDR3 length is 14 residues. Here the CDR3 reads CASRPGQFNQPQHF. The CDR3, as DNA: TGTGCCAGCAGACCGGGACAGTTCAATCAGCCCCAGCATTTT.